One sample yielded the 25 T cell receptor beta chains listed below, sequenced in a study of blood T cells in healthy people across ages. Sample-barcoded 5' priming and a J-beta primer mix drove a second PCR of about 6 to 12 cycles. One entry per CDR3 protein, called by TCRdb with MiXCR from the 5' RACE reads. The sample carries over 1.5 million distinct CDR3 sequences, about 50% recorded once. The sequencing sample was made of blood. Every receptor here comes from a woman between 40 and 50 years old in good health.

The chain is built from TRBV11-2 and TRBJ2-1; D possibly uses TRBD1 or TRBD2 (6 bases each). Germline V gene sequence: CDR1 SGHAT, CDR2 FQNNGV. Between the trimmed V and J ends, which lost 4 bases and 4 bases, there was a span of 14 bases. The CDR3 spans 15 residues. The CDR3 bases are TGTGCCAGCAGCTCAGCCCGGGGGCGGTACAATGAGCAGTTCTTC. Encoded protein: CASSSARGRYNEQFF. The whole variable domain, filled in from reference TRBV11-2 and TRBJ2-1, reads EAGVAQSPRYKIIEKRQSVAFWCNPISGHATLYWYQQILGQGPKLLIQFQNNGVVDDSQLPKDRFSAERLKGVDSTLKIQPAKLEDSAVYLCASSSARGRYNEQFFGPGTRLTVL.

The chain joins TRBV6-5 to TRBJ1-2; weak D call: TRBD1 (6 bases). Germline V gene sequence: CDR1 MNHEY, CDR2 SVGAGI. V lost 0 bases, J lost 4 bases, and 24 bases lay in between. The CDR3 consists of 19 residues. This CDR3 is CASSYSMVVKTGGSYGYTF. CDR3 nucleotide sequence: TGTGCCAGCAGTTACTCGATGGTCGTTAAGACAGGAGGTTCCTATGGCTACACCTTC.

Comment on this clonotype: One end of the junction is discordant with germline, which a read error may explain. The chain links TRBV7-7 to TRBJ2-5; 13 nucleotides match TRBD2. The CDR3 consists of 16 residues. The germline CDR1 and CDR2 sequences are SSHAT and FNYEAQ (reference sequence). CDR3 region: CASSPMTSGGLGEQYF. The CDR3 DNA reads as TGTGCTAGCAGCCCAATGACTAGCGGGGGGCTTGGTGAGCAGTACTTC.

The chain links TRBV20-1 to TRBJ2-7; TRBD2 matches 7 bases. The length of the CDR3 is 15 residues. Germline values: CDR1 DFQATT, CDR2 SNEGSKA (reference sequence). V lost 1 base and J lost 3; bases outside the gene matches: 9. CDR3 nucleotides: TGCAGTGCTAGAGGGAGGGGACTACAAAACTACGAGCAGTACTTC. This sequence encodes CSARGRGLQNYEQYF.

On this clonotype itself: It may be a read error: a sequence one base away is much more abundant. The chain employs TRBV29-1 and TRBJ2-7; no clear D. CDR1 and CDR2 from the germline V gene are SQVTM and ANQGSEA. The CDR3 length is 13 residues. The V end was cut by 3 bases, the J end by 2 bases, with 11 bases between. DNA of the CDR3: TGCAGCGTTGATTTAATAGGGACCTACGAGCAGTACTTC. Protein product: CSVDLIGTYEQYF.

This clonotype has only a few counts. The chain uses TRBV28 and TRBJ2-4; 7 bases fit TRBD1. The DNA end lines up better with TRBJ2-5; the J call may be wrong. The CDR3 extends over 13 amino acids. Germline lookup yields CDR1 MDHEN and CDR2 SYDVKM. The DNA of the CDR3 is TGTGCCAGCAGCATAAGACAGGGCGGGACCCAGTACTTC. Its translation is CASSIRQGGTQYF.

This clonotype was recorded at least ten times. The chain couples TRBV7-2 to TRBJ2-3; 7 nucleotides align to TRBD2. The CDR3 has 15 residues. The ends lost 7 bases at V and 5 bases at J; junction bases unmatched: 12. Germline V gene lookup returns CDR1 SGHTA and CDR2 FQGNSA. CDR3 DNA: TGTGCCAGCACCCCGTCCGGGGGGTCGATAGATACGCAGTATTTT. Protein product: CASTPSGGSIDTQYF.

This rearrangement joins TRBV6-2 or TRBV6-3 to TRBJ2-2; D remains unclear. Trimming took 4 bases from V and 2 from J, leaving 8 bases between them. CDR3 length: 14 residues. Germline-derived CDR1 and CDR2 are MNHEY and SVGEGT. CDR3 sequence (DNA): TGTGCCAGCAGTTTCGGTCACAACACCGGGGAGCTGTTTTTT. It codes for CASSFGHNTGELFF.

This clonotype has more than one count but fewer than ten. The chain uses TRBV28 and TRBJ2-5; 7 positions agree with TRBD1. Germline V gene data show CDR1 as MDHEN and CDR2 as SYDVKM. V shed 6 bases, J shed 1 base, and the junction held 8 bases outside the gene matches. The CDR3 sequence is 15 residues long. CDR3 amino acids: CASSIFRDSQETQYF. CDR3 DNA sequence: TGTGCCAGCAGCATATTCCGGGACAGCCAAGAGACCCAGTACTTC.

In the case of this clonotype: Compared with germline, one end of the junction differs, possibly owing to a read error. CDR3 amino acids: CANSPGQGGNEQFF. In DNA form, the CDR3 reads TGTGCCAACAGCCCCGGACAGGGCGGCAATGAGCAGTTCTTC. V gene TRBV7-2 combines with J gene TRBJ2-1; 8 bases are a match to TRBD1. The CDR3 length is 14 residues. The germline CDR1 and CDR2 sequences are SGHTA and FQGNSA. The full variable domain, rest sourced from reference TRBV7-2 and TRBJ2-1, is GAGVSQSPSNKVTEKGKDVELRCDPISGHTALYWYRQSLGQGLEFLIYFQGNSAPDKSGLPSDRFSAERTGGSVSTLTIQRTQQEDSAVYLCANSPGQGGNEQFFGPGTRLTVL.

The chain has TRBV2 and TRBJ2-5, with D uncertain. Germline values: CDR1 SNHLY, CDR2 FYNNEI. The CDR3 loop spans 12 amino acids. The V end lost 7 bases, the J end lost 1 base, and 7 bases lay between the germline ends. DNA of the CDR3: TGTGCCAGCATGCCAGGCCAAGAGACCCAGTACTTC. It yields the protein CASMPGQETQYF.

The rearrangement links TRBV11-2 to TRBJ2-1, with D tentatively TRBD2 (6 bases). The germline V and J ends were trimmed by 5 bases and 8 bases, with 22 bases remaining between them. Germline loops: CDR1 SGHAT, CDR2 FQNNGV. This CDR3 has 16 amino acids. The DNA for the CDR3 is TGTGCCAGCAGCCCCCTGGAGCGGGTTAACTCTTATGAGCAGTTCTTC. Translation: CASSPLERVNSYEQFF.

This chain links TRBV4-1 with TRBJ2-3, with D unclear. V was clipped by 1 base and J by 4 bases, with 12 bases between them. The CDR3 spans 15 residues. The germline gives CDR1 MGHRA, CDR2 YSYEKL. The CDR3 loop is CASSQVKVSADTQYF. The CDR3 DNA reads as TGCGCCAGCAGCCAAGTGAAGGTGAGCGCAGATACGCAGTATTTT.

In this sample, this clonotype turned up once. The chain couples TRBV20-1 to TRBJ2-7; D may be TRBD1 or TRBD2 (6 bases each). This CDR3 is 15 amino acids long. V lost 4 bases and J lost 0, with 16 bases in between. In germline, CDR1 is DFQATT, CDR2 SNEGSKA (reference sequence). For the CDR3, the DNA is TGCAGTGCTATAGGAGGGCAGGGGCCCTCCTACGAGCAGTACTTC. Translated, it gives CSAIGGQGPSYEQYF.

About this clonotype: Mismatch with germline at one junction end may stem from a read error. This chain joins TRBV4-1 and TRBJ2-7; possible D gene TRBD1, 5 bases. Germline values: CDR1 MGHRA, CDR2 YSYEKL. The CDR3 sequence is 14 residues long. CDR3: CASNQAGPLYEQYF. CDR3 nucleotide sequence: TGCGCCAGCAACCAAGCAGGGCCTCTCTACGAGCAGTACTTC.

This clonotype occurred a few times. The gene calls are TRBV20-1 and TRBJ2-7; D remains unclear. This CDR3 region has 15 residues. CDR1 is DFQATT, CDR2 SNEGSKA, per germline (reference sequence). V lost 5 bases to trimming and J lost 0 bases, with 17 bases between them. The CDR3 reads CSAASPVSSSYEQYF. CDR3 nucleotide sequence: TGCAGTGCTGCGTCTCCGGTTTCTAGCTCCTACGAGCAGTACTTC.

This clonotype appeared many times. V is TRBV7-2 and J is TRBJ2-1; the D gene is possibly TRBD1 (5 bases). Germline CDR1 is SGHTA and CDR2 is FQGNSA. The V end lost 0 bases, the J end lost 4 bases, and 10 bases lay between the germline ends. The CDR3 spans 15 residues. The CDR3 sequence: CASSLARGAYNEQFF. The CDR3, as DNA: TGTGCCAGCAGCTTAGCCCGTGGGGCTTACAATGAGCAGTTCTTC.

V and J are TRBV11-2 and TRBJ2-4, with D perhaps TRBD1 or TRBD2 (6 bases each). This CDR3 comprises 17 residues. Looked up from germline, CDR1 is SGHAT and CDR2 is FQNNGV. V lost 4 bases and J lost 3, with 19 bases in between. The CDR3 DNA reads TGTGCCAGCAGCTCAATAGGAGGGGGGACCCTCAAAAACATTCAGTACTTC. Residues: CASSSIGGGTLKNIQYF.

In the case of this clonotype: Germline is not matched at one junction end, which may reflect a read error. The chain joins TRBV6-1 to TRBJ2-4; no clear D. The J call could be wrong; TRBJ2-7 is a better fit for the DNA end. CDR3 length: 14 residues. Per the germline V gene, CDR1 is MNHNS and CDR2 is SASEGT. The chain's CDR3 is CACSEVGATYEQYF. As DNA, the CDR3 is TGTGCCTGCAGTGAAGTTGGAGCAACCTACGAGCAGTACTTC.

This clonotype has more than one count but fewer than ten. The chain employs TRBV4-2 and TRBJ2-7, with TRBD1 matching 7 bases. Trimming at V came to 1 base and at J to 0 bases, leaving 6 bases not matched to a gene. Looked up from germline, CDR1 is LGHNA and CDR2 is YNFKEQ. CDR3 length: 16 amino acids. CDR3 DNA: TGTGCCAGCAGCCAAGGAACTGGGGACAGCTCCTACGAGCAGTACTTC. Translated: CASSQGTGDSSYEQYF.

The chain combines TRBV10-3 with TRBJ2-5, with 12 bases aligning to TRBD2. Germline V gene sequence: CDR1 ENHRY, CDR2 SYGVKD. The CDR3 runs to 14 residues. V trimming: 5 bases; J trimming: 11 bases; junction bases outside the gene matches: 9. CDR3 DNA sequence: TGTGCCATCAGTAGACTAGCGGGGGTCAATGAGCAGTACTTC. This codes for CAISRLAGVNEQYF.

The chain joins TRBV7-9 to TRBJ2-1, with D possibly matching TRBD2 (5 bases). Germline V gene lookup returns CDR1 SEHNR and CDR2 FQNEAQ (reference sequence). V lost 0 bases and J lost 6, with 9 bases in between. The CDR3 contains 14 residues. The CDR3 coding sequence is TGTGCCAGCAGCTTAGCTTTTAGCGCCAATGAGCAGTTCTTC. It is translated as CASSLAFSANEQFF.

The chain has TRBV5-1 and TRBJ2-3; 12 bases map to TRBD2. The CDR3 spans 18 residues. V shed 4 bases and J 1 base; nucleotides not matched to a gene: 10. Germline V gene sequence: CDR1 SGHRS, CDR2 YFSETQ. CDR3 DNA sequence: TGCGCCAGCAGCGAGCTAGCGGGAGGGCTGTTTGGCACAGATACGCAGTATTTT. The encoded protein is CASSELAGGLFGTDTQYF.

This clonotype was recorded a few times. The chain carries TRBV6-1 and TRBJ2-6; D might be TRBD1 or TRBD2, each matching 6 bases. The CDR3 is 17 amino acids. The germline V and J ends were trimmed by 7 bases and 0 bases, with 16 bases remaining between them. Germline lookup yields CDR1 MNHNS and CDR2 SASEGT. CDR3 nucleotide sequence: TGTGCCAGCACCCAGAGGGGGGTATACTCTGGGGCCAACGTCCTGACTTTC. Amino acid sequence: CASTQRGVYSGANVLTF.

This rearrangement joins TRBV12-3 or TRBV12-4 to TRBJ2-3; D is unclear. Trimming stripped 6 bases from V and 0 bases from J, with 16 bases between. This CDR3 has 16 amino acids. The CDR3 protein is CASRSLRSASTDTQYF. In DNA, the CDR3 is TGTGCCAGCAGATCACTCAGGAGTGCTAGCACAGATACGCAGTATTTT.